This T cell receptor (beta chain) was sequenced in a study of T cell responses to AZD1222 COVID-19 vaccine. This clone is a singleton in its sample. This table comes from immunoSEQ multiplex PCR, and its TCRdb copy is limited to in-frame clones, with some not included. The sample yields roughly 120,000 clones, approximately 85% seen once. CDR1 and CDR2 (germline): SGHRS, YFSETQ. V was clipped by 2 bases and J by 5 bases, with 8 bases between them. CDR3 size: 12 residues. The sequence derives from an adult who received the AZD1222 COVID-19 vaccine. The material was peripheral blood, obtained 28 days after the second AZD1222 dose. V gene TRBV5-1 combines with J gene TRBJ2-7; D uncertain. As DNA, the CDR3 is TGCGCCAGCAGCTTTATAGCCGACGAGCAGTACTTC. Translation gives CASSFIADEQYF.